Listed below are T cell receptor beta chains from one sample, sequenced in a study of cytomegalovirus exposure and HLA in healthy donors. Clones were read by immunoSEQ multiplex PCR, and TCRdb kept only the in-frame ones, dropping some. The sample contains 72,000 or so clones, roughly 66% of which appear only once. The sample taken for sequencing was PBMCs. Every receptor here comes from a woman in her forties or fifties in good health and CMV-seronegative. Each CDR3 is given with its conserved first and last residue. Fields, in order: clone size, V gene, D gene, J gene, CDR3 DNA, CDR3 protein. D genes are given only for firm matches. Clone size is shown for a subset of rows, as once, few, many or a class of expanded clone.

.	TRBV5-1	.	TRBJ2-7	TGCGCCAGCAGCTCCCTTACAGTCGATTACGAGCAGTACTTC	CASSSLTVDYEQYF
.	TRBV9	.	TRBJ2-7	TGTGCCAGCAGCGTAGACCCGGGTACCTACGAGCAGTACTTC	CASSVDPGTYEQYF
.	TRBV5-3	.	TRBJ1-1	TGTGCCAGAACCTCAAGGACTTCGTCCTATGCTTTCTTT	CARTSRTSSYAFF
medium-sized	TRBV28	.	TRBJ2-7	TGTGCCAGCAGAGACAGGGACTTCCCCTACGAGCAGTACTTC	CASRDRDFPYEQYF
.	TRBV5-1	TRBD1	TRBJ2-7	TGCGCCAGCAGCCCCGACAGGGGGCAAGCCCACGAGCAGTACTTC	CASSPDRGQAHEQYF
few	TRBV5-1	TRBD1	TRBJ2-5	TGCGCCAGCAGCTTGATCCAGGGGGCTTGGGAGACCCAGTACTTC	CASSLIQGAWETQYF
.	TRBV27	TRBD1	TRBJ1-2	TGTGCCAGCAGTTTAACCCGGACAGGTCAACTCTATGGCTACACCTTC	CASSLTRTGQLYGYTF
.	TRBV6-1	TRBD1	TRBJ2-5	TGTGCCAGCAGTGATAACCCCAGGGGGGAGACCCAGTACTTC	CASSDNPRGETQYF
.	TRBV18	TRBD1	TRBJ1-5	TGTGCCAGCTCCCAGGGACAGGGGGCTATGGGTCAGCCCCAGCATTTT	CASSQGQGAMGQPQHF
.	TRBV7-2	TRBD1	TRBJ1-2	TGTGCCAGCAGCTTAGGGCCACAGGGGGCCTATGGCTACACCTTC	CASSLGPQGAYGYTF
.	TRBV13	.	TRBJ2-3	TGTGCCAGCAGCTCCCTCACAGATACGCAGTATTTT	CASSSLTDTQYF
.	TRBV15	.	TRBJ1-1	TGTGCCACCAAAGGGAGGGCTGAAGCTTTCTTT	CATKGRAEAFF
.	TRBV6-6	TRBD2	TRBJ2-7	TGTGCCAGCAGTTACTCCCTACTAGCGGGAGGAAACGAGCAGTACTTC	CASSYSLLAGGNEQYF
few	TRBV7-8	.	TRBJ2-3	TGTGCCAGCACTTTCACAGATACGCAGTATTTT	CASTFTDTQYF
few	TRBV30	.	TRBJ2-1	TGTGCCTGGAGTGTACTAACCCACAATGAGCAGTTCTTC	CAWSVLTHNEQFF
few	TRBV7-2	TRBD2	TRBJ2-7	TGTGCCAGCAGCTCCCGGGCGGGGGACCCGTACGAGCAGTACTTC	CASSSRAGDPYEQYF
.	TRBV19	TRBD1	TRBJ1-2	TGTGCCAGTTCCGGGACAGCAAGAAACTATGGCTACACCTTC	CASSGTARNYGYTF
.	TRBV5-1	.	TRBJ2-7	TGCGCCAGCAGCTTGGGCGAGGGATACGAGCAGTACTTC	CASSLGEGYEQYF
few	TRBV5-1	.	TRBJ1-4	TGCGCCAGCAGGTCGATAGGGGTTGATGAAAAACTGTTTTTT	CASRSIGVDEKLFF
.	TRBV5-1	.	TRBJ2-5	TGCGCCAGCAGCTTAGGTGACAGGCAACTCCGATTACAAGAGACCCAGTACTTC	CASSLGDRQLRLQETQYF
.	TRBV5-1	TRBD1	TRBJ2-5	TGCGCCAGCAGCACAGGGGGCACAGAGACCCAGTACTTC	CASSTGGTETQYF
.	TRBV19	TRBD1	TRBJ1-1	TGTGCCAGTACCCCAGGGGACAGTCTGAACACTGAAGCTTTCTTT	CASTPGDSLNTEAFF
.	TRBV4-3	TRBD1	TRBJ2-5	TGCGCCAGCAGCCAGGATGGACAGGGGATGTACCAAGAGACCCAGTACTTC	CASSQDGQGMYQETQYF
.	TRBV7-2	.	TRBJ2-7	TGTGCCAGCAGCTCCACTCCCTACGAGCAGTACTTC	CASSSTPYEQYF
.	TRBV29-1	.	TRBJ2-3	TGCAGCGTGCGCGGATCACCGCGTTCTAGCACAGATACGCAGTATTTT	CSVRGSPRSSTDTQYF
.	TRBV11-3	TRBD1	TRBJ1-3	TGTGCCAGCAGCCCCGGGACAGCTGGAAACACCATATATTTT	CASSPGTAGNTIYF
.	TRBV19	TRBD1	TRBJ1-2	TGTGCCAGTAGTACCCGGGGGACAGACGGCTATGGCTACACCTTC	CASSTRGTDGYGYTF
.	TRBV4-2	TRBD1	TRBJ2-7	TGTGCCAGCAGCCAAGAGATGGACAGGGGGCTAGGGGAGCAGTACTTC	CASSQEMDRGLGEQYF
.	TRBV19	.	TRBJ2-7	TGTGCCAGTACCAACGACATCTCCTACGAGCAGTACTTC	CASTNDISYEQYF
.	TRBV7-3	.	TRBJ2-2	TGTGCCAGCAGCTTATTTCCAGGGGAGAACACCGGGGAGCTGTTTTTT	CASSLFPGENTGELFF
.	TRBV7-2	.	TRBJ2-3	TGTGCCAGCGGCCCCTTGCCAGATACGCAGTATTTT	CASGPLPDTQYF
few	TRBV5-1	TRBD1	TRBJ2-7	TGCGCCAGCAGCTTACAGGGGCGGACAATCTCCTACGAGCAGTACTTC	CASSLQGRTISYEQYF
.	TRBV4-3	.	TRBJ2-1	TGCGCCAGCAGCCAAAATTTGGGACAAAACAATGAGCAGTTCTTC	CASSQNLGQNNEQFF
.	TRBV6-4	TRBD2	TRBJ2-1	TGTGCCAGCAGTGACGGTCTAGCGGGAGTCGGTGAGCAGTTCTTC	CASSDGLAGVGEQFF
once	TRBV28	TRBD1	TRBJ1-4	TGTGCCATCACGACAGGGGGCACAACTAATGAAAAACTGTTTTTT	CAITTGGTTNEKLFF
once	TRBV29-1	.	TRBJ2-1	TGCAGCGTTGACGCTAGGAGCTACAATGAGCAGTTCTTC	CSVDARSYNEQFF
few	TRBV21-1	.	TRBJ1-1	TGTGCCAGCAGCAAAACAGCACCGAACACTGAAGCTTTCTTT	CASSKTAPNTEAFF
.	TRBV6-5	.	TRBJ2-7	TGTGCCAGTCAGGAGCGGGTAACCTCCTACGAGCAGTACTTC	CASQERVTSYEQYF
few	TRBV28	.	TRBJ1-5	TGTGCCAGCAGTGCGGTAGGACAGAATTATCAGCCCCAGCATTTT	CASSAVGQNYQPQHF
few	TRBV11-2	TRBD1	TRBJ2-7	TGTGCCAGCCATGGGACAGGGCGGAACGAGCAGTACTTC	CASHGTGRNEQYF
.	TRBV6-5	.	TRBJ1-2	TGTGCCAGCAGTTATCAGGGCCTTTACGACTATGGCTACACCTTC	CASSYQGLYDYGYTF
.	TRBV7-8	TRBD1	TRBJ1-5	TGTGCCAGCAGCTTTGACAGGGGGGACCAGCCCCAGCATTTT	CASSFDRGDQPQHF
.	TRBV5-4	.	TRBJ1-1	TGTGCCAGCAGCGCGATACAGGGTTCTGAAGCTTTCTTT	CASSAIQGSEAFF
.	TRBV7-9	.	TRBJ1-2	TGTGCCAGCAGCTTGCTTTCAGGGAATGGCTACACCTTC	CASSLLSGNGYTF
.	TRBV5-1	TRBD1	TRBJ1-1	TGCGCCAGCAGCGTGGGACAGAGCGTCGCTGAAGCTTTCTTT	CASSVGQSVAEAFF
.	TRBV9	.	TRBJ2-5	TGTGCCAGCAGCGTATATGGGCAGCGGTACCAAGAGACCCAGTACTTC	CASSVYGQRYQETQYF